These 24 T cell receptor beta chains came from one sample sequenced in a study of T-cell memory formation after mild COVID-19. TCRdb used MiXCR to reprocess the 5' RACE reads, holding one entry per CDR3 protein. The table lists about 400,000 distinct CDR3 sequences, around 17% of them singletons, with about 22% in the top ten. What was sequenced was PBMCs or a T cell subset sorted from them (not recorded which). Receptors originate from a man aged 18 to 30 who had mild COVID-19 (a few samples of this study predate the infection). Cell type and time point are not known.

The chain uses TRBV12-3 or TRBV12-4 and TRBJ1-1, with D unclear. CDR3 length: 14 residues. The V and J ends lost 2 bases and 1 base respectively, with 8 bases between them. DNA for the CDR3: TGTGCCAGCAGTTTACAGGATTCGAACACTGAAGCTTTCTTT. It codes for CASSLQDSNTEAFF.

This clonotype was seen repeatedly, ten times or more. V and J are TRBV10-3 and TRBJ1-4; TRBD1 matches 7 bases. This CDR3 region has 14 residues. Losses at the gene ends were 6 bases for V and 8 bases for J; bases not matched to a gene: 9. The V gene's germline CDR1 is ENHRY and CDR2 SYGVKD. CDR3 bases: TGTGCCATCAGCAATTCCCAGACAGGGGAAAAACTGTTTTTT. This encodes CAISNSQTGEKLFF.

This clonotype was observed a handful of times. The rearrangement uses TRBV15 and TRBJ2-5; TRBD1 aligns across 8 bases. Germline CDR1 reads LNHNV; CDR2 reads YYDKDF (reference sequence). J gave up 5 bases and V 2 bases, and 4 bases lay outside the gene matches. The CDR3 consists of 14 residues. The CDR3 reads CATSRTRGPETQYF. In DNA form, the CDR3 reads TGTGCCACCAGCAGAACCAGGGGGCCCGAGACCCAGTACTTC.

In its sample, this clonotype was seen many times. The chain has TRBV7-2 and TRBJ2-1, with 8 bases fitting TRBD2. Germline V CDR1 and CDR2: SGHTA, FQGNSA. The CDR3 loop spans 14 amino acids. V shed 3 bases, J shed 7 bases, and the junction held 5 bases outside the gene matches. The CDR3 loop is CASSFWAGGNEQFF. Here the CDR3 DNA reads TGTGCCAGCAGCTTTTGGGCGGGGGGAAATGAGCAGTTCTTC. The variable domain in full, with the rest retrieved from reference TRBV7-2 and TRBJ2-1, is GAGVSQSPSNKVTEKGKDVELRCDPISGHTALYWYRQSLGQGLEFLIYFQGNSAPDKSGLPSDRFSAERTGGSVSTLTIQRTQQEDSAVYLCASSFWAGGNEQFFGPGTRLTVL.

At least ten counts were recorded for this clonotype. CDR3 in amino acids: CSAPRTSLETQYF. Here the CDR3 DNA reads TGCAGTGCCCCAAGGACTAGCTTGGAGACCCAGTACTTC. The chain employs TRBV20-1 and TRBJ2-5; 8 bases agree with TRBD2. V lost 6 bases to trimming and J lost 5 bases; unmatched junction nucleotides: 8. In germline, CDR1 is DFQATT, CDR2 SNEGSKA (reference sequence). The CDR3 extends over 13 amino acids.

The rearrangement links TRBV7-2 to TRBJ2-7; D is ambiguous. V was clipped by 2 bases and J by 5 bases, with 10 bases between them. This CDR3 has 13 amino acids. Germline V CDR1 and CDR2: SGHTA, FQGNSA. CDR3: CASSLNLRDEQYV. CDR3 coding DNA: TGTGCCAGCAGCTTAAACCTTAGGGACGAGCAGTACGTC.

The chain combines TRBV5-1 with TRBJ2-1, with a tentative D call TRBD2 (5 bases). With 7 bases removed from V and 1 base from J, the gap between germline ends came to 12 bases. The CDR3 length is 14 residues. Germline V gene sequence: CDR1 SGHRS, CDR2 YFSETQ. CDR3 sequence reads: CASRTEVSYNEQFF. Here the CDR3 DNA reads TGCGCCAGCCGGACGGAGGTTTCCTACAATGAGCAGTTCTTC.

The V and J genes are TRBV6-2 or TRBV6-3 and TRBJ1-5, with 8 bases fitting TRBD1. Trimming took 7 bases from V and 1 from J; bases not matched to a gene: 6. The CDR3 extends over 15 amino acids. Germline V gene data show CDR1 as MNHEY and CDR2 as SVGEGT. In nucleotides, the CDR3 is TGTGCCAGCACCTCCCAGGGGGCGAGCAATCAGCCCCAGCATTTT. Its protein is CASTSQGASNQPQHF.

V and J are TRBV7-2 and TRBJ2-7, with TRBD2 identical over 7 bases. The CDR3 sequence is 13 residues long. V dropped 0 bases and J dropped 6; count of bases not matched to a gene: 2. The V gene's germline CDR1 is SGHTA and CDR2 FQGNSA. CDR3 nucleotides: TGTGCCAGCAGCTTAGCGTGGGGGGGCGAGCAGTACGTC. Protein product: CASSLAWGGEQYV.

The genes are TRBV20-1 and TRBJ2-7, with 12 positions matching TRBD2. The CDR3 totals 14 residues. Germline V CDR1 and CDR2: DFQATT, SNEGSKA (reference sequence). V shed 4 bases, J shed 1 base, and the junction held 2 bases outside the gene matches. The CDR3 coding sequence is TGCAGTGCTACCGGGACTAGCGGGTCCTACGAGCAGTACGTC. This sequence encodes CSATGTSGSYEQYV.

This clonotype was counted only a few times. The chain is built from TRBV27 and TRBJ1-6; 7 nucleotides line up with TRBD1. The CDR3 runs to 15 residues. Unmatched junction bases numbered 5, after V lost 3 bases and J lost 6 bases. Germline V gene lookup returns CDR1 MNHEY and CDR2 SMNVEV (reference sequence). In DNA form, the CDR3 reads TGTGCCAGCAGTTTCAAGGGGGCCTTTAATTCACCCCTCCACTTT. This translates into CASSFKGAFNSPLHF.

This clonotype showed up just a few times. CDR3 protein: CASSYGTYEGRNTQYF. The DNA for the CDR3 is TGTGCCAGCAGTTACGGGACATACGAAGGGCGAAATACGCAGTATTTT. This rearrangement joins TRBV6-5 to TRBJ2-3; a weak D match, TRBD1 (6 bases). The CDR3 loop spans 16 amino acids. Germline loops: CDR1 MNHEY, CDR2 SVGAGI. Trimming removed 2 bases at V and 7 bases at J, with 19 bases between.

This sequence joins TRBV5-4 and TRBJ2-5; possible D gene TRBD1, 5 bases. From germline, CDR1 is SGHNT and CDR2 YYREEE (reference sequence). Between the trimmed V and J ends, which lost 4 bases and 0 bases, there was a span of 13 bases. The CDR3 runs 15 residues. CDR3 sequence: CASSKTQGNQETQYF. The CDR3, as DNA: TGTGCCAGCAGCAAGACTCAGGGAAACCAAGAGACCCAGTACTTC.

There are a few counts of this clonotype. The V gene is TRBV28, the J gene TRBJ1-3; D is uncertain. The CDR3 has 15 residues. Germline loops: CDR1 MDHEN, CDR2 SYDVKM. The germline V and J ends were trimmed by 8 bases and 0 bases, with 14 bases remaining between them. CDR3 residues: CASGVGVVSGNTIYF. The CDR3 nucleotides are TGTGCCAGCGGAGTAGGTGTCGTCTCTGGAAACACCATATATTTT.

This clonotype showed up many times. The chain has TRBV28 and TRBJ1-2, with 12 bases matching TRBD1. The J segment lost 7 bases and the V segment lost 3 bases, leaving 6 bases of the junction unmatched. The germline V gene has CDR1 MDHEN and CDR2 SYDVKM. The CDR3 length is 15 residues. The CDR3 sequence: CASSFAGTGGGGYTF. DNA for the CDR3: TGTGCCAGCAGTTTCGCCGGGACAGGGGGCGGTGGCTACACCTTC.

The genes are TRBV14 and TRBJ2-2, with 7 bases fitting TRBD1. The J segment lost 5 bases and the V segment lost 5 bases, leaving 8 bases of the junction unmatched. This CDR3 has 15 residues. Germline CDR1 SGHDN, CDR2 FVKESK. The CDR3 loop is CASSARDRRTGELFF. CDR3 DNA: TGTGCCAGCAGCGCCCGGGACAGACGGACCGGGGAGCTGTTTTTT. Using reference TRBV14 and TRBJ2-2 for the parts outside the CDR3, the full variable domain is EAGVTQFPSHSVIEKGQTVTLRCDPISGHDNLYWYRRVMGKEIKFLLHFVKESKQDESGMPNNRFLAERTGGTYSTLKVQPAELEDSGVYFCASSARDRRTGELFFGEGSRLTVL.

CDR3 residues: CSAFLAGGLETQYF. The CDR3 nucleotides are TGCAGTGCTTTCCTAGCGGGGGGGTTAGAGACCCAGTACTTC. The rearrangement joins TRBV20-1 to TRBJ2-5; 12 positions agree with TRBD2. Germline V gene sequence: CDR1 DFQATT, CDR2 SNEGSKA (reference sequence). With V trimmed by 5 bases and J by 4 bases, 5 bases remained unmatched. The CDR3 length is 14 residues.

This clonotype was recorded a few times. The chain carries TRBV20-1 and TRBJ1-1, with a weak D call TRBD1 (5 bases). V was cut by 2 bases and J by 3 bases, with 16 bases left in between. The V gene's germline CDR1 is DFQATT and CDR2 SNEGSKA (reference sequence). The CDR3 is made up of 15 amino acids. The CDR3 nucleotides are TGCAGTGCTAGACGTATGGGGACCGGATACACTGAAGCTTTCTTT. It translates to CSARRMGTGYTEAFF.

This clonotype has at least ten counts. The chain couples TRBV29-1 to TRBJ2-3; D may be TRBD2 (5 bases). CDR1 and CDR2 (germline): SQVTM, ANQGSEA. Between the trimmed V and J ends, which lost 4 bases and 1 base, there was a span of 9 bases. The CDR3 has 13 amino acids. The chain's CDR3 is CSVVRRGTDTQYF. CDR3 coding DNA: TGCAGCGTTGTCCGGCGGGGCACAGATACGCAGTATTTT.

This clonotype was recorded a few times. This sequence joins TRBV6-5 and TRBJ2-3, with 10 bases lining up with TRBD2. The CDR3 contains 16 residues. Unmatched junction bases numbered 6, after V lost 3 bases and J lost 3 bases. CDR1 is MNHEY and CDR2 is SVGAGI in the germline V gene. This CDR3 reads CASSYPAGGPTDTQYF. CDR3 DNA: TGTGCCAGCAGTTATCCAGCGGGGGGGCCGACAGATACGCAGTATTTT.

The rearrangement uses TRBV10-2 and TRBJ2-1; D uncertain. Per germline, CDR1 WSHSY and CDR2 SAAADI. With 6 bases removed from V and 7 bases from J, the gap between germline ends came to 19 bases. This CDR3 is built from 15 residues. In DNA form, the CDR3 reads TGCGCCAGCAGGGTGAATGGGGTCCTCGAAAATGAGCAGTTCTTC. Amino acid sequence: CASRVNGVLENEQFF.

This clonotype was observed many times. This chain connects TRBV7-6 to TRBJ1-1; no clear D. This CDR3 has 14 amino acids. In germline, CDR1 is SGHVS, CDR2 FNYEAQ. V lost 5 bases and J 4 bases, leaving 14 bases between the germline ends. Here the CDR3 DNA reads TGTGCCAGCAGCGGAACCACACCGGGCACTGAAGCTTTCTTT. Amino acids: CASSGTTPGTEAFF.

This clonotype has just a few counts. This rearrangement joins TRBV7-2 to TRBJ1-2, with D maybe TRBD1 (6 bases). This CDR3 spans 16 amino acids. With 3 bases removed from V and 7 bases from J, the gap between germline ends came to 21 bases. The germline CDR1 and CDR2 sequences are SGHTA and FQGNSA. CDR3 bases: TGTGCCAGCAGCTTCACCTGGGACACCCAGCTTTTTGGCTACACCTTC. This translates into CASSFTWDTQLFGYTF.

This clonotype was detected a few times. The rearrangement links TRBV15 to TRBJ2-3; 7 bases match TRBD1. Germline CDR1 reads LNHNV; CDR2 reads YYDKDF (reference sequence). The CDR3 covers 15 residues. J was trimmed by 2 bases and V by 5 bases; bases with no gene match: 7. CDR3 DNA sequence: TGTGCCACCAGCGGTCCGGGACAGATCACAGATACGCAGTATTTT. This gives the protein CATSGPGQITDTQYF.